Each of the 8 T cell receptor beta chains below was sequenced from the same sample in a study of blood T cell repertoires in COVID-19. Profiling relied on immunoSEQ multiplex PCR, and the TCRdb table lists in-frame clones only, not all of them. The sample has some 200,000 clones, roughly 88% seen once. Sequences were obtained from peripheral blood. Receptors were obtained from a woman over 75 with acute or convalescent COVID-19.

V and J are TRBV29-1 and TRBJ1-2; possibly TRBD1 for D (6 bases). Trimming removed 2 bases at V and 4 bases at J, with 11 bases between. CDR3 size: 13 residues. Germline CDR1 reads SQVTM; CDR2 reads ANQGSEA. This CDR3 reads CSVEWGRSYGYTF. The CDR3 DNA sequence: TGCAGCGTTGAATGGGGGCGAAGCTATGGCTACACCTTC.

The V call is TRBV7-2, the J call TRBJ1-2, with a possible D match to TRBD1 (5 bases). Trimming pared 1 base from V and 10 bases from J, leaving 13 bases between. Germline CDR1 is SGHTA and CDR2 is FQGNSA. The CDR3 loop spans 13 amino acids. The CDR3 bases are TGTGCCAGCAGCTTAGAGTACAGGCGTGTCTACACCTTC. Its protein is CASSLEYRRVYTF.

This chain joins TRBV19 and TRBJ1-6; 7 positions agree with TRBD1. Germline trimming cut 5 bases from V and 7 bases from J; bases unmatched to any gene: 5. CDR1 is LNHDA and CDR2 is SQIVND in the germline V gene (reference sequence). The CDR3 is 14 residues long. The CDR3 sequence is CASSSGTANSPLHF. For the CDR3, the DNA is TGTGCCAGTAGTTCCGGGACAGCGAATTCACCCCTCCACTTT.

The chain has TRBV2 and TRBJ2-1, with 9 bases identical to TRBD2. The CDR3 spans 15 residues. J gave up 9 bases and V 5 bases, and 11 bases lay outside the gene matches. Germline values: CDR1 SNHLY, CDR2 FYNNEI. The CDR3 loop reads CASSPLGRGGSEQFF. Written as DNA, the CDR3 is TGTGCCAGCAGTCCCTTGGGGCGGGGGGGAAGTGAGCAGTTCTTC.

The CDR3 DNA is TGCGCCAGCAGCCGCCGGGGGTACGGTACAGATACGCAGTATTTT. This codes for CASSRRGYGTDTQYF. The chain carries TRBV5-1 and TRBJ2-3; possibly TRBD2 for D (6 bases). The CDR3 is made up of 15 amino acids. Trimming took off 4 bases at V and 3 bases at J, with 15 bases between the two ends. The germline CDR1 and CDR2 sequences are SGHRS and YFSETQ.

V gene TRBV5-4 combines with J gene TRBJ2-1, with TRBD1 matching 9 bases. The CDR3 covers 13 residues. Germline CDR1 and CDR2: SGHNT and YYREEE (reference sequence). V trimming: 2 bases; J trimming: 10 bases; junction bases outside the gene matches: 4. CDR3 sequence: CASSLGTGWEQFF. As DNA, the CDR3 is TGTGCCAGCAGCTTAGGGACAGGGTGGGAGCAGTTCTTC.

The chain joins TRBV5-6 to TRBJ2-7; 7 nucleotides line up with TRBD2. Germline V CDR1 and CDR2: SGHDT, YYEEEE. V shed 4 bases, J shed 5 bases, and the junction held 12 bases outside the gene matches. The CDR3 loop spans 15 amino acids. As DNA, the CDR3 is TGTGCCAGCAGCCCAGAACTAGCGTCTAAACACGAGCAGTACTTC. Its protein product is CASSPELASKHEQYF.

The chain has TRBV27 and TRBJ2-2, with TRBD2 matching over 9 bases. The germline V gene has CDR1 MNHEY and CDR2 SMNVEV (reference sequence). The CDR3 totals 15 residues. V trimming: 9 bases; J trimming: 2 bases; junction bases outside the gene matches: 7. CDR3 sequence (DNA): TGTGCCAGGATGAGGCGGGAGGGCAACACCGGGGAGCTGTTTTTT. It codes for CARMRREGNTGELFF.